One and the same sample provided the 5 T cell receptor beta chains below, sequenced in a study of early T cells in non-severe SARS-CoV-2 infection. TCRdb re-called the 5' RACE reads with MiXCR, one entry per CDR3 protein. Here the sample spans about 71,000 distinct CDR3 sequences, approximately 13% being singletons. The source material was whole blood. These receptor sequences come from an adult who was a healthcare worker with PCR-confirmed SARS-CoV-2 infection or an uninfected control (not recorded which).

This clonotype was seen only a few times. The chain couples TRBV7-9 to TRBJ1-2; 11 positions match TRBD1. Trimming cost V 5 bases and J 3 bases; bases outside gene matches: 8. The CDR3 covers 16 residues. Per germline, CDR1 SEHNR and CDR2 FQNEAQ (reference sequence). The CDR3 DNA is TGTGCCAGCAGCCCCGGGGGACAGGGGGAGTACTATGGCTACACCTTC. Protein sequence: CASSPGGQGEYYGYTF. Filled out from reference TRBV7-9 and TRBJ1-2, the complete variable domain reads DTGVSQNPRHKITKRGQNVTFRCDPISEHNRLYWYRQTLGQGPEFLTYFQNEAQLEKSRLLSDRFSAERPKGSFSTLEIQRTEQGDSAMYLCASSPGGQGEYYGYTFGSGTRLTVV.

The gene calls are TRBV19 and TRBJ2-3; 8 bases fit TRBD1. Germline assignment: CDR1 LNHDA and CDR2 SQIVND (reference sequence). Trimming took 5 bases from V and 8 from J; bases not matched to a gene: 12. The CDR3 has 15 amino acids. DNA for the CDR3: TGTGCCAGTAGTCCGAGGCCCTCAGGGGGCGGTACGCAGTATTTT. It codes for CASSPRPSGGGTQYF.

This clonotype was picked up a small number of times. The chain recombines TRBV10-3 with TRBJ2-1; the match to TRBD2 covers 13 bases. This CDR3 has 16 amino acids. From germline, CDR1 is ENHRY and CDR2 SYGVKD. V trimming: 10 bases; J trimming: 7 bases; junction bases outside the gene matches: 13. The CDR3 DNA is TGTGCCACCGGGAATACTAGCGGGGGGGCCCGGAATGAGCAGTTCTTC. Residues: CATGNTSGGARNEQFF.

The table lists this clonotype with a few counts. J is TRBJ2-2 and V is TRBV20-1, with TRBD1 as a possible D gene (6 bases). Deletions cut 3 bases from V and 4 bases from J, with 15 bases between. In germline, CDR1 is DFQATT, CDR2 SNEGSKA (reference sequence). The length of the CDR3 is 15 residues. The CDR3 DNA reads as TGCAGTGCTAGCGGGATACAGGGCCTCACCGGGGAGCTGTTTTTT. Translated, it gives CSASGIQGLTGELFF.

The chain joins TRBV28 to TRBJ1-1, with D hard to call. V was clipped by 7 bases and J by 1 base, with 7 bases between them. The CDR3 covers 12 residues. Germline V lookup: CDR1 MDHEN, CDR2 SYDVKM. CDR3 coding DNA: TGTGCCAGCACCGAGGGGAACACTGAAGCTTTCTTT. Protein product: CASTEGNTEAFF. Full variable domain (remainder filled in from reference TRBV28 and TRBJ1-1): DVKVTQSSRYLVKRTGEKVFLECVQDMDHENMFWYRQDPGLGLRLIYFSYDVKMKEKGDIPEGYSVSREKKERFSLILESASTNQTSMYLCASTEGNTEAFFGQGTRLTVV.